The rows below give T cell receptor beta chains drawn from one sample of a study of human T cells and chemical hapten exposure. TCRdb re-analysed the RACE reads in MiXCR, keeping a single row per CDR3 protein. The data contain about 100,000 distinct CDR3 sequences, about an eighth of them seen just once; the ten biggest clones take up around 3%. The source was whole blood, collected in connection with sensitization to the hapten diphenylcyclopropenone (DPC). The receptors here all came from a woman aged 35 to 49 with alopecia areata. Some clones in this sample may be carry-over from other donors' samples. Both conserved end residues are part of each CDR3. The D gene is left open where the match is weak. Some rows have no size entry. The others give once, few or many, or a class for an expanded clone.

CASSRDRSYSNQPQHF	TGTGCCAGCAGCCGGGACAGGTCTTATAGCAATCAGCCCCAGCATTTT	TRBD1	TRBV6-5	TRBJ1-5	many
CSVRSSHQETQYF	TGCAGCGTTCGAAGCAGCCATCAAGAGACCCAGTACTTC	NA	TRBV29-1	TRBJ2-5	NA
CASSERRTGPSYEQYF	TGTGCCAGCAGTGAACGTCGTACAGGGCCCTCCTACGAGCAGTACTTC	NA	TRBV2	TRBJ2-7	few
CASSLVNSYEQYF	TGTGCCAGCAGCTTAGTGAATTCCTACGAGCAGTACTTC	NA	TRBV27	TRBJ2-7	many
CASSLAGDLSSYEQYF	TGTGCCAGCAGCTTAGCCGGGGACTTGAGCTCCTACGAGCAGTACTTC	NA	TRBV7-2	TRBJ2-7	few
CASSANDGGYGYTF	TGTGCCAGCAGCGCCAACGACGGGGGCTATGGCTACACCTTC	NA	TRBV9	TRBJ1-2	many
CASSAGQGDEKLFF	TGTGCCAGCAGCGCGGGACAGGGGGATGAAAAACTGTTTTTT	TRBD1	TRBV4-2	TRBJ1-4	NA
CASSEARVRTDTQYF	TGTGCCAGCAGTGAAGCCAGGGTTAGGACAGATACGCAGTATTTT	NA	TRBV2	TRBJ2-3	NA
CASSWVGGLDEQFF	TGTGCCAGCAGTTGGGTAGGGGGCTTGGATGAGCAGTTCTTC	TRBD1	TRBV27	TRBJ2-1	few
CASSRAGGYNEQFF	TGTGCCAGCAGTCGAGCGGGGGGGTACAATGAGCAGTTCTTC	TRBD2	TRBV2	TRBJ2-1	NA
CASSPLWAELGTVPGNTIYF	TGTGCCAGCAGCCCTCTTTGGGCAGAATTGGGCACTGTCCCTGGAAACACCATATATTTT	NA	TRBV6-6	TRBJ1-3	NA
CSVVLLYEQYF	TGCAGCGTTGTGCTTCTGTACGAGCAGTACTTC	NA	TRBV29-1	TRBJ2-7	many
CASSFFNSPRDEQYF	TGTGCCAGCAGTTTTTTTAACAGCCCCCGGGACGAGCAGTACTTC	NA	TRBV27	TRBJ2-7	NA
CASTQTGGYNSPLHF	TGTGCCAGCACCCAGACAGGGGGCTATAATTCACCCCTCCACTTT	TRBD1	TRBV7-9	TRBJ1-6	many
CASSKGGVPYEQYF	TGTGCCAGCAGTAAGGGGGGAGTCCCCTACGAGCAGTACTTC	NA	TRBV2	TRBJ2-7	NA
CASRFPPHEQYF	TGTGCCAGCAGGTTCCCCCCCCACGAGCAGTACTTC	NA	TRBV7-2	TRBJ2-7	NA
CASSPRLQSKSQYF	TGTGCCAGCAGCCCCAGATTACAATCAAAGAGCCAGTACTTC	NA	TRBV7-2	TRBJ2-4	few
CSVATGVSSYEQYF	TGCAGCGTGGCGACAGGGGTAAGCTCCTACGAGCAGTACTTC	TRBD1	TRBV29-1	TRBJ2-7	NA
CASGGHSTDTQYF	TGTGCCAGCGGGGGGCATAGCACAGATACGCAGTATTTT	NA	TRBV28	TRBJ2-3	NA
CASSLRETNTEAFF	TGTGCCAGCAGCCTGCGGGAGACGAACACTGAAGCTTTCTTT	NA	TRBV3-1	TRBJ1-1	many
CASSYGPNEQFF	TGTGCCAGCAGTTACGGGCCAAATGAGCAGTTCTTC	NA	TRBV6-5	TRBJ2-1	NA
CASSEGVEDKYF	TGTGCCAGCAGTGAGGGTGTAGAGGACAAGTACTTC	NA	TRBV2	TRBJ2-7	many
CASSQVLARPYEQYF	TGTGCCAGCAGCCAAGTCCTAGCGCGACCCTACGAGCAGTACTTC	NA	TRBV3-1	TRBJ2-7	few
CATGGRNEKLFF	TGTGCCACCGGGGGAAGAAATGAAAAACTGTTTTTT	NA	TRBV30	TRBJ1-4	few
CASSPRTAGGTQYF	TGTGCCAGCAGCCCGCGGACGGCCGGGGGGACCCAGTACTTC	NA	TRBV7-8	TRBJ2-5	few
CASSSRTGDTEAFF	TGCGCCAGCAGCTCCCGGACAGGGGACACTGAAGCTTTCTTT	TRBD1	TRBV4-3	TRBJ1-1	NA
CASSPPASYNEQFF	TGTGCCAGCAGCCCTCCGGCCAGCTACAATGAGCAGTTCTTC	NA	TRBV6-5	TRBJ2-1	many
CSVGSWGFQGGEQYF	TGCAGCGTTGGAAGCTGGGGCTTCCAGGGTGGCGAGCAGTACTTC	NA	TRBV29-1	TRBJ2-7	many
CSVEGIETDTYEQYF	TGCAGCGTTGAGGGTATTGAGACAGACACCTACGAGCAGTACTTC	NA	TRBV29-1	TRBJ2-7	few
CATTRDRGTQHF	TGTGCCACCACCCGGGACAGGGGAACCCAGCATTTT	TRBD1	TRBV19	TRBJ1-5	many
CASSLVGGASYNEQFF	TGTGCCAGCAGCTTAGTGGGTGGGGCTTCCTACAATGAGCAGTTCTTC	NA	TRBV7-2	TRBJ2-1	NA
CASSEWDSSTDTQYF	TGTGCCAGCAGTGAATGGGACAGTAGCACAGATACGCAGTATTTT	TRBD1	TRBV6-1	TRBJ2-3	many
CASSPLRRRSNQPQHF	TGTGCCAGCAGCCCCCTACGCAGGCGGAGCAATCAGCCCCAGCATTTT	NA	TRBV7-2	TRBJ1-5	many
CASSAVGNEQFF	TGTGCCAGCAGCGCGGTGGGCAATGAGCAGTTCTTC	NA	TRBV9	TRBJ2-1	NA
CASCISVLGADQPQHF	TGTGCCAGTTGTATCAGTGTTTTGGGGGCAGATCAGCCCCAGCATTTT	NA	TRBV19	TRBJ1-5	NA
CASSTGTETLRPFF	TGTGCCAGCAGCACCGGGACGGAGACTCTACGGCCGTTCTTC	NA	TRBV2	TRBJ2-1	NA
CASSSVSTNEKLFF	TGTGCCAGCAGTTCAGTCTCAACTAATGAAAAACTGTTTTTT	NA	TRBV27	TRBJ1-4	few
CSAPGRLHYGYTF	TGCAGTGCACCGGGACGTCTACACTATGGCTACACCTTC	NA	TRBV20-1	TRBJ1-2	few
CSARDVGGYEQYF	TGCAGTGCTAGAGATGTCGGGGGCTACGAGCAGTACTTC	NA	TRBV20-1	TRBJ2-7	many
CASTPGASGSWDEQFF	TGTGCCAGCACCCCGGGGGCGAGCGGGAGTTGGGATGAGCAGTTCTTC	TRBD2	TRBV12-3/TRBV12-4	TRBJ2-1	many
CASSLSPGVDEQYF	TGTGCCAGCAGTTTAAGCCCAGGGGTCGACGAGCAGTACTTC	NA	TRBV6-5	TRBJ2-7	few
CASGNRELFF	TGTGCCAGCGGGAACAGGGAGCTGTTTTTT	NA	TRBV11-2	TRBJ2-2	few
CASSLYVGQETQYF	TGTGCCAGCAGCCTGTACGTTGGACAAGAGACCCAGTACTTC	NA	TRBV7-6	TRBJ2-5	few
CASSQTSNEQFF	TGTGCCAGCAGCCAGACTAGCAATGAGCAGTTCTTC	NA	TRBV7-9	TRBJ2-1	NA
CASSAKVDTQYF	TGTGCCAGCAGCGCAAAGGTGGATACGCAGTATTTT	NA	TRBV6-1	TRBJ2-3	NA
CASSPTGGVEEKLFF	TGTGCCAGCAGCCCAACAGGGGGAGTTGAAGAAAAACTGTTTTTT	TRBD1	TRBV7-9	TRBJ1-4	many
CASSQERRAGNTIYF	TGCGCCAGCAGCCAAGAGCGGAGGGCTGGAAACACCATATATTTT	NA	TRBV4-3	TRBJ1-3	many
CSVDRDNVNTEAFF	TGCAGCGTTGACAGGGACAACGTGAACACTGAAGCTTTCTTT	NA	TRBV29-1	TRBJ1-1	many
CASRLDTEAFF	TGTGCCAGCAGGCTGGACACTGAAGCTTTCTTT	NA	TRBV6-5	TRBJ1-1	many
CASSSRQGNGYTF	TGTGCCAGCAGTTCCAGACAGGGGAATGGCTACACCTTC	TRBD1	TRBV27	TRBJ1-2	NA
CASGRGGQNTYEQYF	TGTGCCAGCGGACGCGGGGGACAGAACACCTACGAGCAGTACTTC	NA	TRBV2	TRBJ2-7	few
CSARILGTEAFF	TGCAGTGCTAGGATACTTGGCACTGAAGCTTTCTTT	NA	TRBV20-1	TRBJ1-1	NA
CSARLKGPLQPQHF	TGCAGTGCTAGGTTAAAGGGCCCTCTGCAGCCCCAGCATTTT	NA	TRBV20-1	TRBJ1-5	NA
CASSLRPSLAGTDTQYF	TGTGCCAGCAGCTTGCGCCCCTCGCTTGCAGGCACAGATACGCAGTATTTT	NA	TRBV5-5	TRBJ2-3	NA
CASSQEPTGGYQPQHF	TGTGCCAGCAGCCAAGAGCCGACAGGAGGGTATCAGCCCCAGCATTTT	NA	TRBV4-2	TRBJ1-5	NA
CSADDRGKHTDTQYF	TGCAGTGCAGATGACAGGGGAAAACACACAGATACGCAGTATTTT	TRBD1	TRBV20-1	TRBJ2-3	few